This T cell receptor beta chain was identified in a study of OX40 agonist ivuxolimab in advanced cancers. Study observations and caveats: Some nonresponders likewise displayed low normalized T-cell clonal expansion. At 0.1 to 3.0 mg/kg and by week 6, clonal expansion occurred in CD4+ and CD8+ blood T cells.

With 6 bases removed from V and 1 base from J, the gap between germline ends came to 12 bases. The CDR3 is made up of 14 amino acids. Germline CDR1 is MNHEY and CDR2 is SMNVEV (reference sequence). Details on this clone: What it binds is unknown.

Profiled with immunoSEQ multiplex PCR; TCRdb holds only in-frame clones, not every one. The sample has 90,000 to 95,000 clones; around 87% are singletons. The sample in question was CD4+ or CD8+ T cells sorted from blood, obtained in a trial of the OX40 agonist ivuxolimab. The rearrangement uses TRBV27 and TRBJ1-1, with unresolved D. The sequence was obtained from an adult with an advanced solid tumor such as melanoma, head and neck, liver or kidney cancer. The CDR3 is CASSLTYRNTEAFF. The CDR3 DNA reads as TGTGCCAGCAGCCTGACTTATCGGAACACTGAAGCTTTCTTT.